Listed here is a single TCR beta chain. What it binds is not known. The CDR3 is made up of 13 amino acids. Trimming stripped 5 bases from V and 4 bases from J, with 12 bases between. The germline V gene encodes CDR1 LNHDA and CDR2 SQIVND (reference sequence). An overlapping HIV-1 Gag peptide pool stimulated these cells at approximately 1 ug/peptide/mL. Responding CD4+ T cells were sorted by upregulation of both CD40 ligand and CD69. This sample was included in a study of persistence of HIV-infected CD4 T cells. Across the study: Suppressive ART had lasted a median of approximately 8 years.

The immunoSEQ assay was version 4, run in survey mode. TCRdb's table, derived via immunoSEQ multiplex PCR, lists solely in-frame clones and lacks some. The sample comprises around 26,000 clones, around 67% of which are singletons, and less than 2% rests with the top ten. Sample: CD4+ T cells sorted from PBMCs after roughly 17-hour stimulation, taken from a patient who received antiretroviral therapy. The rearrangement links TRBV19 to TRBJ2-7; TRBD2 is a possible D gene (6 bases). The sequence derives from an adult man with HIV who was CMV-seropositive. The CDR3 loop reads CASSDRTTYEQYF. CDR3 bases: TGTGCCAGTAGTGATAGGACTACATACGAGCAGTACTTC.